These 17 T cell receptor beta chains share one sample of origin, sequenced in a study of cytomegalovirus exposure and HLA in healthy donors (dated by TCRdb to 2015 to 2018). Receptor amplification or capture employed the immunoSEQ multiplex PCR assay. The multiplex PCR relied on a mix of 60 forward primers for TCR Vbeta segments and 13 reverse primers for TCR Jbeta segments. TCRdb holds this immuneACCESS table with in-frame rearrangements only. Some clones are missing; in checked studies, unresolved V genes explain under half, and the rest has no known cause. The sample contains about 160,000 clones, over 80% of them found a single time. The top ten clones comprise under 2% of the sample. The source material was PBMCs. These receptors all come from a woman aged 18 to 35 in good health and CMV-seronegative.

Written as DNA, the CDR3 is TGTGCCAGCAGTGAAGGCCCCGGGGGATTGACTGGAAACACCATATATTTT. Protein product: CASSEGPGGLTGNTIYF. The chain joins TRBV6-1 to TRBJ1-3; D is perhaps TRBD1 (5 bases). The CDR3 runs 17 residues. V lost 1 base, J lost 2 bases, and 15 bases lay in between. Germline V lookup: CDR1 MNHNS, CDR2 SASEGT.

This chain uses TRBV19 with TRBJ1-5, with a weak D call TRBD1 (5 bases). In germline, CDR1 is LNHDA, CDR2 SQIVND (reference sequence). There are 14 residues in the CDR3. The V end lost 2 bases, the J end lost 7 bases, and 12 bases lay between the germline ends. The CDR3 loop is CASSIRDWGQPQHF. Here the CDR3 DNA reads TGTGCCAGTAGTATAAGGGACTGGGGCCAGCCCCAGCATTTT.

The rearrangement joins TRBV25-1 to TRBJ1-2; D gene unclear. The CDR3 contains 12 residues. Per germline, CDR1 MGHDK and CDR2 SYGVNS. Between the trimmed V and J ends, which lost 2 bases and 7 bases, there was a span of 8 bases. Written as DNA, the CDR3 is TGTGCCAGCAGTGAAAGCGTATTTGGCTACACCTTC. As protein: CASSESVFGYTF.

The rearrangement uses TRBV27 and TRBJ1-2; perhaps TRBD1 as D (5 bases). The germline V gene has CDR1 MNHEY and CDR2 SMNVEV (reference sequence). The CDR3 covers 15 residues. Deletions cut 2 bases from V and 7 bases from J, with 17 bases between. For the CDR3, the DNA is TGTGCCAGCAGTTTAAAAGTAGGGGAAAGAGGTGGCTACACCTTC. It specifies CASSLKVGERGGYTF.

V gene TRBV7-6 combines with J gene TRBJ2-5; the match to TRBD2 covers 12 bases. Germline values: CDR1 SGHVS, CDR2 FNYEAQ. The CDR3 loop spans 15 amino acids. The junction had 5 bases not matched to a gene; V was cut back by 4 bases and J by 5 bases. The DNA of the CDR3 is TGTGCCAGCAGCTCCTATGGGACTAGCGGGGAGACCCAGTACTTC. Its protein is CASSSYGTSGETQYF.

The chain recombines TRBV9 with TRBJ2-1, with TRBD2 as a possible D gene (6 bases). Looked up from germline, CDR1 is SGDLS and CDR2 is YYNGEE. This CDR3 is 13 amino acids long. The V end lost 3 bases, the J end lost 9 bases, and 13 bases lay between the germline ends. CDR3 coding DNA: TGTGCCAGCAGCGGCTTACTAGCAACTGAGCAGTTCTTC. Translating gives CASSGLLATEQFF.

This chain links TRBV5-1 with TRBJ1-4; D might be TRBD1 (5 bases). With 10 bases removed from V and 4 bases from J, the gap between germline ends came to 14 bases. CDR3 length: 13 amino acids. Germline lookup yields CDR1 SGHRS and CDR2 YFSETQ. CDR3 in DNA: TGCGCCTCGCGGGGGGAGAATAATGAAAAACTGTTTTTT. This codes for CASRGENNEKLFF.

The chain uses TRBV11-2 and TRBJ2-7, with TRBD1 matching 10 bases. V dropped 5 bases and J dropped 4; count of bases not matched to a gene: 8. The CDR3 sequence is 15 residues long. The V gene's germline CDR1 is SGHAT and CDR2 FQNNGV. CDR3 coding DNA: TGTGCCAGCAGCGTTCCGACAGGGGGCAGGTACGAGCAGTACTTC. Its protein product is CASSVPTGGRYEQYF. Supplemented by reference TRBV11-2 and TRBJ2-7, the full variable domain reads EAGVAQSPRYKIIEKRQSVAFWCNPISGHATLYWYQQILGQGPKLLIQFQNNGVVDDSQLPKDRFSAERLKGVDSTLKIQPAKLEDSAVYLCASSVPTGGRYEQYFGPGTRLTVT.

V and J are TRBV15 and TRBJ1-2; the match to TRBD1 covers 9 bases. J was trimmed by 4 bases and V by 4 bases; bases with no gene match: 7. This CDR3 is 15 amino acids long. Germline V gene lookup returns CDR1 LNHNV and CDR2 YYDKDF (reference sequence). The DNA of the CDR3 is TGTGCCACCAGCACGCCGGACAGGGGCGGCTATGGCTACACCTTC. Translation: CATSTPDRGGYGYTF.

CDR3 nucleotides: TGTGCCAGCAGAGAAATGCTAGCGGGGAGTCAAGAGACCCAGTACTTC. Translation gives CASREMLAGSQETQYF. The chain is built from TRBV27 and TRBJ2-5; TRBD2 matches 9 bases. The germline CDR1 and CDR2 sequences are MNHEY and SMNVEV (reference sequence). This CDR3 has 16 amino acids. The J segment lost 2 bases and the V segment lost 6 bases, leaving 10 bases of the junction unmatched.

The chain joins TRBV15 to TRBJ2-3, with 8 bases fitting TRBD1. From germline, CDR1 is LNHNV and CDR2 YYDKDF (reference sequence). This CDR3 region has 15 residues. V trimming: 0 bases; J trimming: 7 bases; junction bases outside the gene matches: 6. DNA of the CDR3: TGTGCCACCAGCAGAGATCCAGGGGGCGGGTATACGCAGTATTTT. Its translation is CATSRDPGGGYTQYF. The full variable domain, with the rest looked up from reference TRBV15 and TRBJ2-3, is DAMVIQNPRYQVTQFGKPVTLSCSQTLNHNVMYWYQQKSSQAPKLLFHYYDKDFNNEADTPDNFQSRRPNTSFCFLDIRSPGLGDTAMYLCATSRDPGGGYTQYFGPGTRLTVL.

This clone came up once. This chain joins TRBV7-9 and TRBJ2-5, with D tentatively TRBD1 (5 bases). Trimming shortened V by 4 bases and J by 1 base, and 16 bases separated the two germline ends. Germline CDR1 SEHNR, CDR2 FQNEAQ (reference sequence). The CDR3 has 16 residues. The CDR3 nucleotides read TGTGCCAGCAGCTACTCCCTCGGACAAATCCAAGAGACCCAGTACTTC. Translated: CASSYSLGQIQETQYF.

This sequence joins TRBV5-6 and TRBJ1-4; 7 bases map to TRBD1. Germline V CDR1 and CDR2: SGHDT, YYEEEE. V was clipped by 3 bases and J by 0 bases; unmatched bases: 2. The length of the CDR3 is 15 residues. The CDR3 here is CASSWGTATNEKLFF. The CDR3, as DNA: TGTGCCAGCAGCTGGGGGACAGCAACTAATGAAAAACTGTTTTTT.

The chain joins TRBV2 to TRBJ2-5; a possible D gene is TRBD1 (6 bases). The end of the DNA is better explained by TRBJ2-7, so the J call may be wrong. This CDR3 has 12 amino acids. Looked up from germline, CDR1 is SNHLY and CDR2 is FYNNEI. CDR3 DNA: TGTGCCAGCCACAGGGATCGATACGAGCAGTACTTC. It translates to CASHRDRYEQYF.

This clone has more than one count but fewer than ten. The gene calls are TRBV6-5 and TRBJ1-3; the D is unclear. V was shortened by 6 bases and J by 0 bases, with 12 bases between the two germline ends. The CDR3 is made up of 15 amino acids. The V gene's germline CDR1 is MNHEY and CDR2 SVGAGI. DNA of the CDR3: TGTGCCAGCAGACCCAACAGACCCTCTGGAAACACCATATATTTT. Translation gives CASRPNRPSGNTIYF.

The chain recombines TRBV4-1 with TRBJ2-5, with 10 bases matching TRBD2. Germline lookup yields CDR1 MGHRA and CDR2 YSYEKL. CDR3 length equals 17 residues. With V trimmed by 3 bases and J by 0 bases, 7 bases remained unmatched. The CDR3 is CASSHGISGGYQETQYF. The CDR3 nucleotides are TGCGCCAGCAGCCATGGAATTAGCGGGGGGTACCAAGAGACCCAGTACTTC.

This rearrangement joins TRBV4-1 to TRBJ2-5; perhaps TRBD2 as D (6 bases). V gave up 4 bases and J gave up 2 bases, with 20 bases separating them. Per germline, CDR1 MGHRA and CDR2 YSYEKL. The CDR3 consists of 17 residues. The DNA of the CDR3 is TGCGCCAGCAGCCCCCGCTCTTGGACTACCTCTCAAGAGACCCAGTACTTC. Translating it yields CASSPRSWTTSQETQYF.